In this sample, the clone carrying this T cell receptor (beta chain) turned up once. The data belong to a study of blood T cell repertoires in COVID-19. The CDR3 loop spans 12 amino acids. The V and J ends lost 2 bases and 9 bases respectively, with 8 bases between them. Germline V gene lookup returns CDR1 SGHAT and CDR2 FQDESV (reference sequence). TCRdb's copy holds only in-frame clones and misses some; the assay was immunoSEQ multiplex PCR. The sample yields approximately 350,000 clones, 65% to 90% seen once. J is TRBJ2-1 and V is TRBV11-1; D call uncertain. The sequence was obtained from a woman aged 55-70 years with COVID-19, enrolled during active disease. Sequencing was carried out using peripheral blood. The CDR3 spells CASSLIFPEQFF. In DNA form, the CDR3 reads TGTGCCAGCAGCTTAATCTTCCCTGAGCAGTTCTTC.